Listed below are T cell receptor beta chains from one sample, sequenced in a study of T-cell reconstitution after alpha-beta-depleted transplantation in children. MiXCR, run by TCRdb on the PCR reads, gives a single entry per CDR3 protein. The sample includes around 490,000 distinct CDR3 sequences, more than 9.5% of them seen just once. This specimen consisted of PBMCs, mostly from graft donor cells, obtained 180 days after TCRalphabeta/CD19-depleted stem cell transplant. These receptors all come from a female patient aged 2 to 10 who had a stem cell transplant for aplastic anemia, so the T cells may come from the graft donor. The CDR3 runs from the conserved cysteine through the conserved F or W. The order of the fields is clone size, D gene, V gene, J gene, CDR3 protein, CDR3 DNA. D genes are given only for firm matches. A row's size may be missing; if present it is once, few, many or a size class.

>many|NA|TRBV29-1|TRBJ1-1
CSVAQGRRNTEAFF
TGCAGCGTTGCCCAGGGACGCCGGAACACTGAAGCTTTCTTT
>NA|NA|TRBV4-3|TRBJ2-7
CASSQYTRGSHYEQYF
TGCGCCAGCAGCCAATACACACGGGGCAGCCACTACGAGCAGTACTTC
>many|NA|TRBV29-1|TRBJ1-1
CSVVGQGFEAFF
TGCAGCGTTGTTGGGCAGGGGTTTGAAGCTTTCTTT
>few|NA|TRBV7-9|TRBJ1-2
CASTSPITPGDGYTF
TGTGCCAGCACCTCTCCAATCACACCGGGGGATGGCTACACCTTC
>NA|NA|TRBV20-1|TRBJ2-7
CSATPGTTYYEQYF
TGCAGTGCCACGCCCGGGACAACATACTACGAGCAGTACTTC
>few|NA|TRBV25-1|TRBJ1-2
CASSEYTGTITTDYGYTF
TGTGCCAGCAGTGAATATACCGGGACAATCACCACCGACTATGGCTACACCTTC
>few|TRBD1|TRBV4-3|TRBJ1-5
CASSPSPNRGWNQPQHF
TGCGCCAGCAGCCCGTCGCCCAACAGGGGGTGGAATCAGCCCCAGCATTTT
>NA|TRBD2|TRBV9|TRBJ2-7
CASSYQAGASYEQYF
TGTGCCAGCAGCTATCAAGCGGGAGCTTCCTACGAGCAGTACTTC
>few|TRBD2|TRBV6-2/TRBV6-3|TRBJ2-3
CASSYTGGGADTQYF
TGTGCCAGCAGTTACACGGGAGGAGGGGCGGATACGCAGTATTTT
>NA|NA|TRBV25-1|TRBJ1-5
CASSEGGFSWSDQPQHF
TGTGCCAGCAGTGAAGGGGGGTTCTCATGGAGTGATCAGCCCCAGCATTTT
>NA|NA|TRBV5-5|TRBJ2-4
CASSMDRNIQYF
TGTGCCAGCAGCATGGACAGAAACATTCAGTACTTC
>many|TRBD2|TRBV7-8|TRBJ2-7
CASLPGAGASYEQYF
TGTGCCAGCCTCCCAGGAGCGGGGGCCTCCTACGAGCAGTACTTC
>few|NA|TRBV7-6|TRBJ1-2
CASSLSFQGGYTF
TGTGCCAGCAGCTTATCGTTCCAGGGAGGCTACACCTTC
>many|NA|TRBV20-1|TRBJ2-1
CSAHGSRSDNEQFF
TGCAGTGCTCACGGGAGTAGGTCGGACAATGAGCAGTTCTTC
>many|TRBD2|TRBV20-1|TRBJ2-1
CSARASGGRYNEQFF
TGCAGTGCTAGAGCGAGCGGGGGGCGATACAATGAGCAGTTCTTC
>NA|TRBD1|TRBV6-5|TRBJ2-7
CASSYARDRTTEQYF
TGTGCCAGCAGTTACGCTCGGGACAGGACTACGGAGCAGTACTTC
>NA|NA|TRBV27|TRBJ2-5
CASRARAEETQYF
TGTGCCAGTAGGGCCAGGGCGGAAGAGACCCAGTACTTC
>NA|NA|TRBV7-2|TRBJ1-3
CASSGQGLPLNTIYF
TGTGCCAGCAGCGGGCAGGGACTCCCCCTAAACACCATATATTTT
>many|TRBD1|TRBV4-1|TRBJ2-3
CASSLAWTGETSTDTQYF
TGCGCCAGCAGCCTAGCCTGGACAGGGGAGACTAGCACAGATACGCAGTATTTT
>few|NA|TRBV12-3/TRBV12-4|TRBJ2-2
CASSLGGTMNTGELFF
TGTGCCAGCAGTTTAGGAGGCACGATGAACACCGGGGAGCTGTTTTTT
>NA|NA|TRBV28|TRBJ2-1
CASSYHTSSYNEQFF
TGTGCCAGCAGCTACCATACTAGCTCCTACAATGAGCAGTTCTTC
>few|TRBD1|TRBV7-3|TRBJ2-3
CASSLGTGLADTQYF
TGTGCCAGCAGCTTAGGGACAGGGTTGGCAGATACGCAGTATTTT
>few|NA|TRBV12-3/TRBV12-4|TRBJ2-2
CASLVGNTGELFF
TGTGCCAGCCTGGTGGGGAACACCGGGGAGCTGTTTTTT
>NA|NA|TRBV7-3|TRBJ2-7
CASSLRAGESISEQYF
TGTGCCAGCAGCTTAAGGGCAGGGGAGTCTATCTCCGAGCAGTACTTC
>many|NA|TRBV11-2|TRBJ2-5
CASSFRGTYQETQYF
TGTGCCAGCAGCTTTAGGGGGACTTACCAAGAGACCCAGTACTTC
>NA|NA|TRBV5-6|TRBJ2-7
CASSRGWVRAYEQYF
TGTGCCAGCAGCCGAGGATGGGTTCGGGCCTACGAGCAGTACTTC
>NA|NA|TRBV20-1|TRBJ2-1
CSAARGSSYNEQFF
TGCAGTGCTGCAAGGGGCAGCTCCTACAATGAGCAGTTCTTC
>few|TRBD1|TRBV20-1|TRBJ1-4
CSARDLNRGRPSKLFF
TGCAGTGCTAGGGATTTAAACAGGGGACGGCCGAGTAAACTGTTTTTT
>few|NA|TRBV7-2|TRBJ2-5
CASSLGREVETQYF
TGTGCCAGCAGCCTTGGGCGCGAGGTAGAGACCCAGTACTTC
>NA|TRBD1|TRBV7-9|TRBJ1-1
CASSFRGLQGVGTEAFF
TGTGCCAGCAGCTTCCGGGGGCTTCAGGGGGTCGGCACTGAAGCTTTCTTT
>many|NA|TRBV7-6|TRBJ1-3
CASSLKYLTGSGNTIYF
TGTGCCAGCAGCCTTAAATACTTGACAGGCTCTGGAAACACCATATATTTT
>few|TRBD2|TRBV6-1|TRBJ2-5
CASSVQRELRETQYF
TGTGCCAGCAGCGTCCAGCGGGAGTTAAGGGAGACCCAGTACTTC
>many|NA|TRBV5-1|TRBJ2-2
CASSLTEQGDTGELFF
TGCGCCAGCAGCTTGACGGAACAGGGCGACACCGGGGAGCTGTTTTTT